The present T cell receptor beta chain was sequenced within a study of blood T cell repertoires in COVID-19 (dated by TCRdb to 2020 to 2022). Some background on the complete study: The collaborator samples originated in the United States, Italy and Spain and spanned the acute and convalescent phases of COVID-19. The prospective study material was composed of cDNA or gDNA derived from T cells, B-cell-depleted T cells, or PBMCs. Deeply sampled blood TCRbeta repertoires from subjects exposed to, actively infected with, or recovered from COVID-19 were included in the dataset. The repertoires were released in a freely available public database meant as a resource for research on the immune response to SARS-CoV-2. Samples were obtained from the ongoing ImmuneRACE study (first 160 participants) and from 1,000 to 1,500 subjects provided by 6 global collaborators. The sample metadata nearly always contained a de-identified subject ID, COVID-19 status, age in years and sex. Where available, HLA class I and class II types were taken from metadata supplied by the sample provider and were not determined by assay-based typing.

The investigation overall reported the following: Clinical and demographic metadata were provided uncurated, with the amount varying by source and participant.

The V end gives up 4 bases and the J end 3 bases, leaving 5 bases in the junction not matched to a gene. The germline V gene provides CDR1 KGHSH and CDR2 LQKENI. Reading from cysteine to phenylalanine, the CDR3 counts 15 amino acids. The only DNA kept is the CDR3, 45 bases in frame from the first base. The immunoSEQ Assay, a bias-controlled multiplex PCR, was used to amplify TCRbeta CDR3 regions from genomic DNA. The paper's processing steps were these. Nucleated cell counts per sample were estimated from amplification of reference gene primers within the assay. To quantify the absolute abundance of each unique TCRbeta CDR3 rearrangement, sequence reads were collapsed and filtered. Productive Simpson clonality was computed per sample as the square root of Simpson's diversity index over productive rearrangements. The table comes from immuneACCESS by way of TCRdb, which keeps in-frame sequences with V and J called. Part of the clones is missing from these tables; in studies checked, under half for an unresolved V gene and the rest for unknown reasons. V and J calls and clone size follow that table, whereas D and trimming were derived from the DNA. This sample has 75,000 to 90,000 clones in its table, and about four fifths of those were observed once. The ten top clones hold approximately 12% of the sample.

Whole blood was collected in K2EDTA tubes by collaborating institutions according to the institutions' own protocols. For TCRbeta analysis, collaborators shipped samples in one of three forms: frozen whole blood, isolated PBMCs, or DNA extracted from either of those sample types. With respect to this clone: It has no known antigen specificity. The sample holds no much larger clone one base away, and base qualities are not on file.

The sequence is built from TRBV18 and TRBJ2-3; 9 nucleotides in the junction match TRBD2. The specimen sequenced was peripheral blood. The receptor was derived from a middle-aged woman with active or convalescent COVID-19. The CDR3 region has the sequence CASSLIAGATDTQYF. The sequenced DNA: TGTGCCAGCTCACTTATAGCGGGGGCGACAGATACGCAGTATTTT.